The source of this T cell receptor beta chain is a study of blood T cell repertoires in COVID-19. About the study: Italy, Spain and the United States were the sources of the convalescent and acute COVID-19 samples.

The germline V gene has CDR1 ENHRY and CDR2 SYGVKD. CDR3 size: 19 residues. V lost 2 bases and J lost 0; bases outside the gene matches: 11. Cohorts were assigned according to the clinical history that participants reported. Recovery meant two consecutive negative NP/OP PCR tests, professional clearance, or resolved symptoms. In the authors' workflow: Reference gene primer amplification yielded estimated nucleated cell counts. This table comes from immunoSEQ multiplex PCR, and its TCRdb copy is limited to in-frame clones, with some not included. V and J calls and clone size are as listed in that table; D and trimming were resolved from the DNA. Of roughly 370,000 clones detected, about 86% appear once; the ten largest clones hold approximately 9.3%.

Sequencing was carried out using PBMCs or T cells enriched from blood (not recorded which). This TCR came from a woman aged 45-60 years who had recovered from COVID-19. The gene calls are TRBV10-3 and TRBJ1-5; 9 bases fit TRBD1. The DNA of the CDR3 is TGTGCCATCAGTGAGGATAGGCGAACAGGGGGCTTTAGCAATCAGCCCCAGCATTTT. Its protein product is CAISEDRRTGGFSNQPQHF.